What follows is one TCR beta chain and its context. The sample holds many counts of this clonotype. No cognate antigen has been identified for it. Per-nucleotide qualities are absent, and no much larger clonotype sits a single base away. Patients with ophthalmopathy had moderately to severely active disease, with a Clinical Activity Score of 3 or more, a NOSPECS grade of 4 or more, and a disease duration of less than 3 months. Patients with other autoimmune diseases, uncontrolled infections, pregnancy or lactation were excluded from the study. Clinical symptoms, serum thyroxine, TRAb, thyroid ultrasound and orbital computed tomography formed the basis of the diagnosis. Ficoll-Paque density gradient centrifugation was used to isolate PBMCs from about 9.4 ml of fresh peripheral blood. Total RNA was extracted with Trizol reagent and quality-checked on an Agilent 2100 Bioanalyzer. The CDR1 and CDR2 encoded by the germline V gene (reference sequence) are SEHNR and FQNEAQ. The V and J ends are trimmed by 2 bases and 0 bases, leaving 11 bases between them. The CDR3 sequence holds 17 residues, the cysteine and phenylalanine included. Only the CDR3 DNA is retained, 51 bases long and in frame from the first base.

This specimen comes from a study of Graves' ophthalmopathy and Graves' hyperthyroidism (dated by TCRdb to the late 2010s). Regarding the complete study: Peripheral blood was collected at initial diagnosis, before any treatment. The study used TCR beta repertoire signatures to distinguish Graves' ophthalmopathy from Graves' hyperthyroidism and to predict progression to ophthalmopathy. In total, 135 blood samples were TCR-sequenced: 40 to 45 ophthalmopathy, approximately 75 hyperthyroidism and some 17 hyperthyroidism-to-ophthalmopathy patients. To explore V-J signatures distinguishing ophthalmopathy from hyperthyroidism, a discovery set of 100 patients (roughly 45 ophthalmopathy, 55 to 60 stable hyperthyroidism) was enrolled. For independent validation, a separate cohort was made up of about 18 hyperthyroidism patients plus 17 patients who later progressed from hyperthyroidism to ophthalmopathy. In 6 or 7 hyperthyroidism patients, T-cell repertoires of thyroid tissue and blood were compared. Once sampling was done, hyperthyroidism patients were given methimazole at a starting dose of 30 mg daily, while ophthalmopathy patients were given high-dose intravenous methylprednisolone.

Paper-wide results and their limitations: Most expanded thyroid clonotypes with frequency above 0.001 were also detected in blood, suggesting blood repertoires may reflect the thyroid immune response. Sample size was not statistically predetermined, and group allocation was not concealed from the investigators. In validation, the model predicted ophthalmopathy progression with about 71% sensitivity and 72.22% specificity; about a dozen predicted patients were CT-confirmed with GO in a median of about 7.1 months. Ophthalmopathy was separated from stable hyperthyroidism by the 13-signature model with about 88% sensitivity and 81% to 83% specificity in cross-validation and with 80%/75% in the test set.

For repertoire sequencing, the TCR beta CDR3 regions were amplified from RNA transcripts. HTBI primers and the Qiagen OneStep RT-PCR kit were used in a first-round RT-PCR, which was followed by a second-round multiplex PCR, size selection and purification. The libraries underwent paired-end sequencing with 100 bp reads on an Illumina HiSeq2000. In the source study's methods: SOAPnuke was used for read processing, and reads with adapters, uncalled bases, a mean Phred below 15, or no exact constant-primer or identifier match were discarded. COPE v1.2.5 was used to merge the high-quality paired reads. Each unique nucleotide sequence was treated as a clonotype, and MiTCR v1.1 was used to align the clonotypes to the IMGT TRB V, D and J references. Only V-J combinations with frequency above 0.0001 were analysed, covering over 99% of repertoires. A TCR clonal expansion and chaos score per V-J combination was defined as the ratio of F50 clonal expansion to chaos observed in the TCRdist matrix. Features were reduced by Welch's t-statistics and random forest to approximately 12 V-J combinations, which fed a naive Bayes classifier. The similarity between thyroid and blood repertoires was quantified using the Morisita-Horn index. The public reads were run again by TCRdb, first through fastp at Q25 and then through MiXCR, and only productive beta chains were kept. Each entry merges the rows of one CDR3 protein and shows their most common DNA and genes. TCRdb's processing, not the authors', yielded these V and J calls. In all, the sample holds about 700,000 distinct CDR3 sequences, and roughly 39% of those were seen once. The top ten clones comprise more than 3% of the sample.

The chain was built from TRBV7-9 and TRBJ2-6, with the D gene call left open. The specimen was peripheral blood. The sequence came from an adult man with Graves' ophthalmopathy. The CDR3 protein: CASSLLGRSSGANVLTF. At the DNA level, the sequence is TGTGCCAGCAGCTTACTTGGTAGGAGCTCTGGGGCCAACGTCCTGACTTTC. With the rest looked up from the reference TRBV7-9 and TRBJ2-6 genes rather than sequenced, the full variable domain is DTGVSQNPRHKITKRGQNVTFRCDPISEHNRLYWYRQTLGQGPEFLTYFQNEAQLEKSRLLSDRFSAERPKGSFSTLEIQRTEQGDSAMYLCASSLLGRSSGANVLTFGAGSRLTVL.